Listed below are T cell receptor beta chains from one sample, sequenced in a study of early T cells in non-severe SARS-CoV-2 infection. TCRdb called the 5' RACE reads again in MiXCR, with one record for every CDR3 protein. Among roughly 90,000 distinct CDR3 sequences listed, roughly an eighth were seen once. The source material was whole blood. The source of these receptors is an adult who was a healthcare worker with PCR-confirmed SARS-CoV-2 infection or an uninfected control (not recorded which). The conserved cysteine and the conserved F or W are not part of the CDR3 here. Fields, in order: V gene, CDR3 protein.

TRBV9 | ASSDDETGNTIY
TRBV19 | ASSTPGGGNQPQH
TRBV11-2 | ASSLTLGMMRGVDTQY
TRBV2 | ASSEGGFTWTEAF
TRBV4-1 | ASSQGLAGGLYNEQF
TRBV11-2 | ASSLAAQRGFNNEQF
TRBV7-9 | ASSPVSYEQY
TRBV10-2 | ASSEGSTYEQY
TRBV4-1 | ASSQDSGRAAGELF
TRBV18 | ASSPGGGRETQY
TRBV2 | ASRAEDGGKKY
TRBV5-1 | ASSLAPEYEKLF
TRBV11-2 | ASASGTSVTDTQY
TRBV2 | ARGAGSSYEQY
TRBV19 | ASSDGYEQY
TRBV12-3/TRBV12-4 | ASSLGIGTDTQY
TRBV4-2 | ASSPLGLRAYEQY
TRBV5-6 | ASSSGLAGVYEQY
TRBV12-3/TRBV12-4 | ASKRGNTGELF
TRBV10-3 | AISDPPLAIQY
TRBV5-5 | ASSSNPLEAGAVGAF
TRBV7-9 | ASSPTPNTGELF
TRBV19 | ASSPGPGNEQY
TRBV11-1 | ASSLDGQGNYGYT
TRBV3-1 | ASSVAGRNTGELF
TRBV18 | ASSPTGEGNEQY
TRBV20-1 | SATHGQSGIQY
TRBV12-3/TRBV12-4 | ASKPLAGADTQY
TRBV6-1 | ASSDSGTIFYEQY
TRBV7-9 | ASSFNPRGGKGYEQY
TRBV10-3 | AISAGLAGGTGANVLT
TRBV13 | ASSPGLARNYEQY
TRBV7-3 | ASSLTWGPGELF
TRBV5-1 | ASSFNTDTQY
TRBV7-6 | ASSKKAGQGGQRDTEAF
TRBV5-6 | ASSLGAGLRNEQY
TRBV29-1 | SVYGTGGYEQY
TRBV10-3 | AINNGQGEEQY
TRBV11-2 | ASSLDRLGVNEQF
TRBV20-1 | SASDFSGRAPREQY
TRBV20-1 | SATTGTARNSPLH
TRBV12-3/TRBV12-4 | ASSPTSGGSYEQY
TRBV7-2 | ASSLGVRGTGVSPLH
TRBV19 | ASAGSHSNQPQH
TRBV28 | ASSNLRETRRETQY
TRBV20-1 | SAKENTEAF
TRBV4-1 | ASSPGTALPYEQY
TRBV3-1 | ASSQLSTDTQY
TRBV27 | ASSWTSGRAREQY
TRBV18 | ASSPDRLNTEAF
TRBV29-1 | SVADGTSGANVLT
TRBV7-6 | ASSPEGSGSSYNEQF
TRBV12-3/TRBV12-4 | ASSLRGHTNEKLF
TRBV11-2 | ASSSLKGPRTDTQY
TRBV9 | ASRGTGRGYT